The 4 T cell receptor beta chains listed next were all sequenced from one sample in a study of blood T cells in healthy people across ages. A second PCR of roughly 7 to 11 cycles used a sample-barcoded 5' primer and a J-beta primer mix. A single record per CDR3 protein comes from TCRdb applying MiXCR to the 5' RACE reads. The repertoire holds about 970,000 distinct CDR3 sequences, approximately 50% seen once, with about a fifth in the top ten. Sequencing used blood. These receptors all come from a woman aged 60-70 years in good health.

This chain joins TRBV24-1 and TRBJ2-5; 7 positions agree with TRBD1. In germline, CDR1 is KGHDR, CDR2 SFDVKD. The CDR3 is 15 amino acids. Trimming cost V 3 bases and J 1 base; bases outside gene matches: 4. The CDR3 region is CATSDPRDSQETQYF. The CDR3 DNA reads as TGTGCCACCAGTGATCCCCGGGACAGCCAAGAGACCCAGTACTTC.

The chain uses TRBV27 and TRBJ2-4, with D perhaps matching TRBD1 or TRBD2 (7 bases each). The CDR3 is 14 amino acids. The germline V gene encodes CDR1 MNHEY and CDR2 SMNVEV (reference sequence). Deletions cut 8 bases from V and 2 bases from J, with 13 bases between. CDR3 sequence: CASGGGGPKNIQYF. The DNA of the CDR3 is TGTGCCAGCGGGGGAGGGGGCCCCAAAAACATTCAGTACTTC.

The CDR3 coding sequence is TGTGCCAGCAGTTTAATGCGGGGCGAGCAGTACTTC. It specifies CASSLMRGEQYF. V usage is TRBV28 and J usage is TRBJ2-7; TRBD2 is a possible D gene (6 bases). Trimming pared 2 bases from V and 6 bases from J, leaving 8 bases between. The CDR3 length is 12 residues. CDR1 and CDR2 from the germline V gene are MDHEN and SYDVKM.

Remarks on this clonotype: One end of the junction does not line up with germline, which may come from a read error. The chain employs TRBV20-1 and TRBJ1-5; the match to TRBD1 covers 12 bases. CDR1 is DFQATT and CDR2 is SNEGSKA in the germline V gene (reference sequence). This CDR3 is 16 amino acids long. The CDR3 sequence is CSAHQGTGGTDQPLHF. The DNA for the CDR3 is TGCAGTGCTCACCAGGGGACAGGGGGCACTGATCAGCCCCTGCATTTT.